A selection of T cell receptor beta chains follows, all from one sample in a study of blood T cell repertoires in COVID-19. This table comes from immunoSEQ multiplex PCR, and its TCRdb copy is limited to in-frame clones, with some not included. The sample gives about 220,000 clones, approximately 85% of which show up once; 5.2% is in the top ten. Sequenced: peripheral blood. The receptors here all came from a woman in her 70s with COVID-19, enrolled during active disease. Each CDR3 is given with its conserved first and last residue. A D gene is named only where the DNA matches it firmly. A row's size may be missing; if present it is once, few, many or a size class.

TRBV5-8,few,NA,TRBJ1-5,TGTGCCAGCAGCTTGCTTGGCCAGCCCCAGCATTTT,CASSLLGQPQHF
TRBV5-4,NA,NA,TRBJ2-5,TGTGCCAGCACCCATAACAGGGAGACCCAGTACTTC,CASTHNRETQYF
TRBV7-9,NA,TRBD2,TRBJ2-7,TGTGCCAGCCTACGGAGCGGGACCTACGAGCAGTACTTC,CASLRSGTYEQYF
TRBV7-9,NA,NA,TRBJ2-6,TGTGCCAGCAGCTTAGGATACTCGGGGGAGTGGGCTGGGGCCAACGTCCTGACTTTC,CASSLGYSGEWAGANVLTF
TRBV20-1,NA,NA,TRBJ1-1,TGCAGTGCTAGAGGGGCAGCTTTCTTT,CSARGAAFF
TRBV4-1,NA,TRBD1,TRBJ1-1,TGCGCCAGCAGCCATCCAGCGGGATTGACAGGGGAAGGGTACACTGAAGCTTTCTTT,CASSHPAGLTGEGYTEAFF
TRBV30,NA,NA,TRBJ1-2,TGTGCCTGGAGTCCCTCAGGGACCTTC,CAWSPSGTF
TRBV9,once,NA,TRBJ2-3,TGTGCCAGCAGCTCCAGGGTCTACACAGATACGCAGTATTTT,CASSSRVYTDTQYF
TRBV5-4,NA,TRBD1,TRBJ1-2,TGTGCCAGCAGCTTGGCTACCGGGACAGCCTATGGCTACACCTTC,CASSLATGTAYGYTF
TRBV5-4,NA,TRBD1,TRBJ1-2,TGTGCCAGCAGCTCGGCAGGGGGCGCAGATGGCTACACCTTC,CASSSAGGADGYTF
TRBV27,NA,NA,TRBJ2-5,TGTGCCAGCAGCTACGACTACGAAGAGACCCAGTACTTC,CASSYDYEETQYF
TRBV6-2/TRBV6-3,NA,TRBD1,TRBJ1-1,TGTGCCAGCAGTTACCTGTCCCGACAGGGGGGTGAAGCTTTCTTT,CASSYLSRQGGEAFF
TRBV7-8,few,NA,TRBJ1-5,TGTGCCAGCACCACCGGCCGGGGTTTGGAGCCCCAGCATTTT,CASTTGRGLEPQHF
TRBV30,NA,NA,TRBJ1-1,TGTGCCTGGAGTGTAGCAGGTTCCGGCACTGAAGCTTTCTTT,CAWSVAGSGTEAFF
TRBV6-5,NA,TRBD1,TRBJ1-4,TGTGCCAGCGCCGGACAGGGGGGAGGTGAAAAACTGTTTTTT,CASAGQGGGEKLFF
TRBV5-1,NA,NA,TRBJ1-3,TGCGCCAGCAGCTTTACTCAGGAACCTGGAAACACCATATATTTT,CASSFTQEPGNTIYF
TRBV7-2,NA,NA,TRBJ2-4,TGTGCCAGCAGCTTAGGTTACGGCAAAAACATTCAGTACTTC,CASSLGYGKNIQYF
TRBV28,NA,NA,TRBJ1-3,TGTGCCAGCAGTCCCCCCGCGGGCTCTGGAAACACCATATATTTT,CASSPPAGSGNTIYF
TRBV3-1/TRBV3-2,NA,TRBD1,TRBJ1-3,TGTGCCAGCAGTCGACAGGGGGCTGGAAACACCATATATTTT,CASSRQGAGNTIYF
TRBV18,NA,NA,TRBJ2-2,TGTGCCAGCTCACCACTGAGTGGGCAGACCGGGGAGCTGTTTTTT,CASSPLSGQTGELFF
TRBV18,NA,TRBD1,TRBJ1-2,TGTGCCAGCTCACCACCCCAGACAGGGGGAGCTAACTATGGCTACACCTTC,CASSPPQTGGANYGYTF
TRBV7-9,NA,NA,TRBJ2-3,TGTGCCAGCACCCGTACAGATACGCAGTATTTT,CASTRTDTQYF
TRBV29-1,NA,NA,TRBJ2-3,TGCAGCGTTGGGGCCTCTCTACAGCTCCCAGATACGCAGTATTTT,CSVGASLQLPDTQYF
TRBV30,NA,TRBD2,TRBJ2-7,TGTGCCTGGGACCCGGGGGGAAACTACGAGCAGTACTTC,CAWDPGGNYEQYF
TRBV11-2,NA,TRBD1,TRBJ1-1,TGTGCCAGCAGCTTATCCCGGACAGGGAATGAAGCTTTCTTT,CASSLSRTGNEAFF
TRBV20-1,NA,TRBD2,TRBJ2-1,TGCAGTGCTAGTGGGATAGCGGGAGTTTTGTTCTTC,CSASGIAGVLFF
TRBV7-9,NA,NA,TRBJ1-1,TGTGCCAGCAGCTCCCGACAGTCCCGGACTGAAGCTTTCTTT,CASSSRQSRTEAFF
TRBV28,many,TRBD2,TRBJ2-5,TGTGCCACCTCCTTAGCGGGAGGCCAAGAGACCCAGTACTTC,CATSLAGGQETQYF
TRBV28,once,NA,TRBJ1-6,TGTGCCAGCAGTTTGAAACAGGGATTCAATTCACCCCTCCACTTT,CASSLKQGFNSPLHF
TRBV7-3,NA,NA,TRBJ1-1,TGTGCCAGCAGCTCCGCGCGGGGTGGTGAAGCTTTCTTT,CASSSARGGEAFF
TRBV25-1,NA,NA,TRBJ1-5,TGTGCCAGCAGTTCTGGCAATCAGCCCCAGCATTTT,CASSSGNQPQHF
TRBV5-1,NA,NA,TRBJ1-3,TGCGCCAGCAGCTTGGCTCAGGGCTATAACAACACCATATATTTT,CASSLAQGYNNTIYF
TRBV4-3,NA,NA,TRBJ1-5,TGCGCCAGCAGCCAAGATATTGTGGGTGGCGGTTCTTCAAGCAATCAGCCCCAGCATTTT,CASSQDIVGGGSSSNQPQHF
TRBV11-3,NA,NA,TRBJ2-2,TGTGCCAGCAGTCCCGGGAGAGCAGACACCGGGGAGCTGTTTTTT,CASSPGRADTGELFF
TRBV28,once,TRBD1,TRBJ2-2,TGTGCCAGCAGCACACAGGGGGCCCTTTTCGGGGAGCTGTTTTTT,CASSTQGALFGELFF
TRBV28,NA,TRBD1,TRBJ1-2,TGTGCCAGCAGTTTAATGGGACAGGGATTTTTCCCTATGGGCTACACCTTC,CASSLMGQGFFPMGYTF
TRBV28,NA,NA,TRBJ1-6,TGTGCCAGCAGTCCCCCGCGGGGAAGCTCCTATAATTCACCCCTCCACTTT,CASSPPRGSSYNSPLHF
TRBV5-5,few,NA,TRBJ2-7,TGTGCCAGCACAATTCGGCCAGGGGACGAGCAGTACTTC,CASTIRPGDEQYF
TRBV7-2,NA,NA,TRBJ1-2,TGTGCCAGCAGCTCCGACTCGGGCAGGGGCGGGGGCTACACCTTC,CASSSDSGRGGGYTF
TRBV5-1,NA,TRBD2,TRBJ2-7,TGCGCCAGCAGCTTAGTTAGCGGGAGTTCCTCCTACGAGCAGTACTTC,CASSLVSGSSSYEQYF
TRBV20-1,NA,NA,TRBJ2-7,TGCAGTGCGAGAAAGGAGGGCCCATCGTACTTC,CSARKEGPSYF
TRBV10-3,NA,TRBD1,TRBJ2-2,TGTGCCATCAGTGAGTCGCAGGGGGCGAACACCGGGGAGCTGTTTTTT,CAISESQGANTGELFF
TRBV6-2/TRBV6-3,NA,NA,TRBJ2-1,TGTGCCAGCAGTTACTCGACAGCGATTGGGGAAAATGAGCAGTTCTTC,CASSYSTAIGENEQFF
TRBV27,once,TRBD1,TRBJ1-5,TGTGCCAGCAGTCCTTGGGGGACAGTAAATCAGCCCCAGCATTTT,CASSPWGTVNQPQHF
TRBV10-3,NA,NA,TRBJ2-2,TGTGCCATCAAAAACGAGGCTGGGACCGGGGAGCTGTTTTTT,CAIKNEAGTGELFF
TRBV5-6,NA,NA,TRBJ2-3,TGTGCCAGCAGCTTGGACAGGGTACCAGCAGATACGCAGTATTTT,CASSLDRVPADTQYF
TRBV28,NA,NA,TRBJ2-1,TGTGCCAGCAGCTCGTTAGCGGGACAGACCTACAATGAGCAGTTCTTC,CASSSLAGQTYNEQFF
TRBV3-1/TRBV3-2,NA,TRBD1,TRBJ2-7,TGTGCCAGCAGCCCCTGGGACAGGGGGCGGTACGAGCAGTACTTC,CASSPWDRGRYEQYF
TRBV5-1,NA,TRBD1,TRBJ1-1,TGCGCCAGCAGCTTGGGCGGGACAGATAGTAAAGCTTTCTTT,CASSLGGTDSKAFF
TRBV5-1,few,NA,TRBJ1-3,TGCGCCAGCAGCTTAGTTCTATCGGGGGCTGGAAACACCATATATTTT,CASSLVLSGAGNTIYF
TRBV19,NA,NA,TRBJ1-1,TGTGCCAGTAGTCGTCCCGTGGGGGGGGCGTTGACTGAAGCTTTCTTT,CASSRPVGGALTEAFF
TRBV11-2,NA,NA,TRBJ2-7,TGTGCCAGCAGCCACAGCTACGAGCAGTACTTC,CASSHSYEQYF
TRBV13,NA,TRBD1,TRBJ1-1,TGTGCCAGCAGCTTAAGGGGGACAGGGAGTACTGAAGCTTTCTTT,CASSLRGTGSTEAFF